These 12 T cell receptor beta chains were sequenced from one sample in a study of cytomegalovirus exposure and HLA in healthy donors. Clones were read by immunoSEQ multiplex PCR, and TCRdb kept only the in-frame ones, dropping some. The sample contains some 100,000 clones, roughly 88% of which appear only once. What was sequenced was PBMCs. Receptors were obtained from a man younger than 35 in good health and CMV-seronegative.

This clone was recorded once. The V and J genes are TRBV27 and TRBJ2-5; 9 bases agree with TRBD1. The length of the CDR3 is 17 residues. V was pared by 4 bases and J by 4 bases, with 13 bases of the junction left unmatched. Germline values: CDR1 MNHEY, CDR2 SMNVEV (reference sequence). CDR3 bases: TGTGCCAGCAGTTCCGGGACAGGGCGAAAGGTTGCAGAGACCCAGTACTTC. Its translation: CASSSGTGRKVAETQYF.

The chain links TRBV5-1 to TRBJ1-3; 7 bases match TRBD1. The CDR3 totals 16 residues. The germline V gene encodes CDR1 SGHRS and CDR2 YFSETQ. V dropped 4 bases and J dropped 0; count of bases not matched to a gene: 7. The CDR3 reads CASSARDSGSGNTIYF. Written as DNA, the CDR3 is TGCGCCAGCAGCGCCCGGGACAGCGGCTCTGGAAACACCATATATTTT.

CDR3 sequence: CASSLFVRDTGELFF. The CDR3 nucleotides are TGTGCCAGCAGCTTATTTGTTCGGGACACCGGGGAGCTGTTTTTT. V gene TRBV7-6 combines with J gene TRBJ2-2; the D is unclear. V shed 2 bases and J shed 3 bases, with 10 bases lying between them. The CDR3 is 15 residues long. Germline CDR1 is SGHVS and CDR2 is FNYEAQ.

This clone has more than one count but fewer than ten. The V call is TRBV28, the J call TRBJ1-5; D unresolved. From germline, CDR1 is MDHEN and CDR2 SYDVKM. CDR3 length: 13 residues. Deletions cut 2 bases from V and 6 bases from J, with 8 bases between. The CDR3 DNA reads TGTGCCAGCAGTTTAGAGGTCTCTCAGCCCCAGCATTTT. This translates into CASSLEVSQPQHF.

This chain uses TRBV6-4 with TRBJ2-1, with 10 bases aligning to TRBD1. Germline V gives CDR1 MRHNA, CDR2 SNTAGT. V was clipped by 6 bases and J by 8 bases; unmatched bases: 4. This CDR3 is built from 13 residues. This chain's CDR3 is CASRGTGEDEQFF. DNA for the CDR3: TGTGCCAGCAGGGGGACAGGGGAGGATGAGCAGTTCTTC.

V gene TRBV5-4 combines with J gene TRBJ1-4; TRBD1 aligns across 9 bases. Looked up from germline, CDR1 is SGHNT and CDR2 is YYREEE (reference sequence). This CDR3 has 16 amino acids. V shed 0 bases and J 7 bases; nucleotides not matched to a gene: 7. CDR3 nucleotide sequence: TGTGCCAGCAGCTTGGGCGGGACAGGGCGGGGTGAAAAACTGTTTTTT. It encodes CASSLGGTGRGEKLFF.

The chain joins TRBV30 to TRBJ1-4; 7 positions agree with TRBD1. Germline CDR1 GTSNPN, CDR2 SVGIG (reference sequence). V was clipped by 0 bases and J by 7 bases; unmatched bases: 5. There are 14 residues in the CDR3. The CDR3 DNA follows: TGTGCCTGGAGTGTGGGCAGGGGGAGTGAAAAACTGTTTTTT. This encodes CAWSVGRGSEKLFF.

This CDR3 reads CASSAGTGGYEQYF. CDR3 bases: TGTGCCAGCAGTGCCGGGACAGGGGGCTACGAGCAGTACTTC. The chain links TRBV25-1 to TRBJ2-7; 11 positions agree with TRBD1. The germline CDR1 and CDR2 sequences are MGHDK and SYGVNS. This CDR3 has 14 residues. V trimming: 4 bases; J trimming: 3 bases; junction bases outside the gene matches: 2.

This chain links TRBV28 with TRBJ1-3; D is unclear. The CDR3 is made up of 16 amino acids. In germline, CDR1 is MDHEN, CDR2 SYDVKM. The V end was cut by 1 base, the J end by 0 bases, with 10 bases between. CDR3 coding DNA: TGTGCCAGCAGTTTATCGGGGTTCATCTCTGGAAACACCATATATTTT. Translated, it gives CASSLSGFISGNTIYF. The whole variable domain, remainder taken from reference TRBV28 and TRBJ1-3, is DVKVTQSSRYLVKRTGEKVFLECVQDMDHENMFWYRQDPGLGLRLIYFSYDVKMKEKGDIPEGYSVSREKKERFSLILESASTNQTSMYLCASSLSGFISGNTIYFGEGSWLTVV.

The rearrangement uses TRBV5-4 and TRBJ2-5; tentative D call: TRBD2 (6 bases). V dropped 0 bases and J dropped 4 bases, with 10 bases sitting between them. The CDR3 covers 14 residues. CDR1 is SGHNT and CDR2 is YYREEE in the germline V gene (reference sequence). CDR3 DNA: TGTGCCAGCAGCTTGGTAACTAGCACAGAGACCCAGTACTTC. Translation: CASSLVTSTETQYF. The full variable domain, completed using reference TRBV5-4 and TRBJ2-5, is ETGVTQSPTHLIKTRGQQVTLRCSSQSGHNTVSWYQQALGQGPQFIFQYYREEENGRGNFPPRFSGLQFPNYSSELNVNALELDDSALYLCASSLVTSTETQYFGPGTRLLVL.

The chain carries TRBV7-2 and TRBJ2-7; TRBD2 aligns across 10 bases. The CDR3 contains 15 residues. Trimming at V came to 5 bases and at J to 3 bases, leaving 7 bases not matched to a gene. Looked up from germline, CDR1 is SGHTA and CDR2 is FQGNSA. The CDR3 DNA is TGTGCCAGCAGCCTAAGCGCTAGCGGGAGCTACGAGCAGTACTTC. It translates to CASSLSASGSYEQYF.

The rearrangement uses TRBV28 and TRBJ2-1, with 8 bases aligning to TRBD2. V lost 8 bases and J lost 6; bases outside the gene matches: 12. CDR3 size: 15 residues. CDR1 and CDR2 (germline): MDHEN, SYDVKM. The CDR3 bases are TGTGCCAGCTCCACTGGGACTAGTAGGGGCAATGAGCAGTTCTTC. This translates into CASSTGTSRGNEQFF.